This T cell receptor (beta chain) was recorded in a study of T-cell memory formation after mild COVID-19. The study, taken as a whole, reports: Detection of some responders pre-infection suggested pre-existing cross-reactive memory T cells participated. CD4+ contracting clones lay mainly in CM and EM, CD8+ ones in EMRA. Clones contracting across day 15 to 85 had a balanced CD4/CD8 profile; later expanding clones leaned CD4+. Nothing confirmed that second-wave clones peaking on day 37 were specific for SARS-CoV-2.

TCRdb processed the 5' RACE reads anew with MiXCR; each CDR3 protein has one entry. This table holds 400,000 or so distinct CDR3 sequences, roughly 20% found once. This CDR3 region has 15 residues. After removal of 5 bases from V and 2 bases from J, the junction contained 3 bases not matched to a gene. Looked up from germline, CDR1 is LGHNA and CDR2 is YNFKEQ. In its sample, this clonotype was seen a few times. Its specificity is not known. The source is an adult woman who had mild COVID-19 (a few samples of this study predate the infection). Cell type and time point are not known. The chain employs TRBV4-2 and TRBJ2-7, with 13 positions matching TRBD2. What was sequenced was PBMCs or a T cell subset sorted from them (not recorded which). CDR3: CASSVGLAGAYEQYF. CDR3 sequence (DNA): TGTGCCAGCAGCGTTGGACTAGCGGGAGCCTACGAGCAGTACTTC.